This is a list of T cell receptor beta chains from one sample in a study of blood T cell repertoires in COVID-19. Sequencing used immunoSEQ multiplex PCR; TCRdb keeps in-frame clones, though not all of them. In the table there are roughly 90,000 clones, around four fifths of which are singletons. The sample consisted of peripheral blood. The receptors were sampled from a woman aged 80 or older with active or convalescent COVID-19. CDR3s include the opening cysteine and the closing phenylalanine or tryptophan. D genes are given only for firm matches. Not all rows give a size; the values are once, few, many and, for expanded clones, a class.

CDR3nt: TGTGCCAGCAGCCTACAGGGTAAAAACACTGAAGCTTTCTTT
CDR3aa: CASSLQGKNTEAFF
d_gene: -
v_gene: TRBV5-6
abundance: -
j_gene: TRBJ1-1
len: 14

CDR3nt: TGTGCCAGTAGTATCCCAGTTGCTGGGGCCAACGTCCTGACTTTC
CDR3aa: CASSIPVAGANVLTF
d_gene: -
v_gene: TRBV19
abundance: -
j_gene: TRBJ2-6
len: 15

CDR3nt: TGTGCCTGGAGTGTATCAGGCAGGGGGGTCCAAGAGACCCAGTACTTC
CDR3aa: CAWSVSGRGVQETQYF
d_gene: -
v_gene: TRBV30
abundance: -
j_gene: TRBJ2-5
len: 16

CDR3nt: TGCGCCAGCAGTACCGGGACAGCCGACTACGAGCAGTACTTC
CDR3aa: CASSTGTADYEQYF
d_gene: TRBD1
v_gene: TRBV5-1
abundance: few
j_gene: TRBJ2-7
len: 14

CDR3nt: TGTGCCAGCAGCCCGGCCGGTGGGGGGGAAGAGACCCAGTACTTC
CDR3aa: CASSPAGGGEETQYF
d_gene: TRBD2
v_gene: TRBV3-1/TRBV3-2
abundance: -
j_gene: TRBJ2-5
len: 15

CDR3nt: TGCGCCAGCAGTGAGGACTCTGGAAACACCATATATTTT
CDR3aa: CASSEDSGNTIYF
d_gene: -
v_gene: TRBV5-1
abundance: -
j_gene: TRBJ1-3
len: 13

CDR3nt: TGTGCCAGCAGCCGGGGTGCGGAGCCCCAGCATTTT
CDR3aa: CASSRGAEPQHF
d_gene: -
v_gene: TRBV12-3/TRBV12-4
abundance: -
j_gene: TRBJ1-5
len: 12

CDR3nt: TGCAGCGTTGTACCCACAGGGGGTGGCACTGAAGCTTTCTTT
CDR3aa: CSVVPTGGGTEAFF
d_gene: TRBD1
v_gene: TRBV29-1
abundance: -
j_gene: TRBJ1-1
len: 14

CDR3nt: TGTGCCTGGAGTCTCTGGACTAGCGGGAGACAGGAGCAGTTCTTC
CDR3aa: CAWSLWTSGRQEQFF
d_gene: TRBD2
v_gene: TRBV30
abundance: -
j_gene: TRBJ2-1
len: 15

CDR3nt: TGTGCCAGTTCGGGGGTGAGTAGCACTGAAGCTTTCTTT
CDR3aa: CASSGVSSTEAFF
d_gene: -
v_gene: TRBV19
abundance: -
j_gene: TRBJ1-1
len: 13

CDR3nt: TGTGCCAGCAGTTTAATTGGGAGGTCCCCGTTTGAAGCTTTCTTT
CDR3aa: CASSLIGRSPFEAFF
d_gene: -
v_gene: TRBV28
abundance: -
j_gene: TRBJ1-1
len: 15

CDR3nt: TGTGCCAGCAGCCAGGGTGCCGAGCAGTACTTC
CDR3aa: CASSQGAEQYF
d_gene: -
v_gene: TRBV6-5
abundance: -
j_gene: TRBJ2-7
len: 11

CDR3nt: TGTGCCAGCAGTCAACTCGACCGAGGGTTCCTCTATGGCTACACCTTC
CDR3aa: CASSQLDRGFLYGYTF
d_gene: -
v_gene: TRBV28
abundance: -
j_gene: TRBJ1-2
len: 16

CDR3nt: TGTGCCAGCAGCTTAAGTTTGGGCGCAGATACGCAGTATTTT
CDR3aa: CASSLSLGADTQYF
d_gene: -
v_gene: TRBV13
abundance: -
j_gene: TRBJ2-3
len: 14

CDR3nt: TGTGCCAGCAGTCGGACAGCCCTATACATGAACACTGAAGCTTTCTTT
CDR3aa: CASSRTALYMNTEAFF
d_gene: -
v_gene: TRBV27
abundance: -
j_gene: TRBJ1-1
len: 16

CDR3nt: TGTGCTAGTGGTTTGGTAACAGGCCGCCAGCCCCAGCATTTT
CDR3aa: CASGLVTGRQPQHF
d_gene: -
v_gene: TRBV12-5
abundance: -
j_gene: TRBJ1-5
len: 14

CDR3nt: TGTGCCAGCAGCTTAGCCACCGGACAGGGGGCGATCACTGAAGCTTTCTTT
CDR3aa: CASSLATGQGAITEAFF
d_gene: TRBD1
v_gene: TRBV7-6
abundance: -
j_gene: TRBJ1-1
len: 17

CDR3nt: TGTGCCAGCAGCCTAGCGGGAGGATCCCAAGAGACCCAGTACTTC
CDR3aa: CASSLAGGSQETQYF
d_gene: TRBD2
v_gene: TRBV7-9
abundance: -
j_gene: TRBJ2-5
len: 15

CDR3nt: TGTGCCAGCAGCCAAGAATTTCCTCAGGGCAACAAAACTGAAGCTTTCTTT
CDR3aa: CASSQEFPQGNKTEAFF
d_gene: -
v_gene: TRBV3-1/TRBV3-2
abundance: -
j_gene: TRBJ1-1
len: 17

CDR3nt: TGTGCCAGCAGCTTATCACGGTGGGATACGCAGTATTTT
CDR3aa: CASSLSRWDTQYF
d_gene: -
v_gene: TRBV11-3
abundance: -
j_gene: TRBJ2-3
len: 13

CDR3nt: TGTGCCAGCAGTTTCGGGACTGCGTCCAAGCTGTTTTTT
CDR3aa: CASSFGTASKLFF
d_gene: -
v_gene: TRBV28
abundance: few
j_gene: TRBJ2-2
len: 13

CDR3nt: TGCGCCAGCAGCTTGGAGTTCAGGGGGTACGAGCAGTACTTC
CDR3aa: CASSLEFRGYEQYF
d_gene: TRBD1
v_gene: TRBV5-1
abundance: -
j_gene: TRBJ2-7
len: 14

CDR3nt: TGTGCCAGTAGTTCCCGACTAGGACAGGAGGACACTGAAGCTTTCTTT
CDR3aa: CASSSRLGQEDTEAFF
d_gene: TRBD1
v_gene: TRBV19
abundance: -
j_gene: TRBJ1-1
len: 16

CDR3nt: TGTGCCAGCAGTTCGGGACTCTTCGCCACCCAAGAGACCCAGTACTTC
CDR3aa: CASSSGLFATQETQYF
d_gene: -
v_gene: TRBV6-2/TRBV6-3
abundance: -
j_gene: TRBJ2-5
len: 16

CDR3nt: TGTGCCAGCCGCAGACTAGTACCGAACACCGGGGAGCTGTTTTTT
CDR3aa: CASRRLVPNTGELFF
d_gene: -
v_gene: TRBV15
abundance: -
j_gene: TRBJ2-2
len: 15

CDR3nt: TGTGCCAGCAGCTTGGCCGGGACAGCGGGCAAAAACATTCAGTACTTC
CDR3aa: CASSLAGTAGKNIQYF
d_gene: -
v_gene: TRBV5-4
abundance: -
j_gene: TRBJ2-4
len: 16